This TCR beta chain was recovered during a study of PD-L1 blockade in urothelial cancer. The V gene's germline CDR1 is SGHRS and CDR2 YFSETQ. The V segment lost 0 bases and the J segment 2 bases; nucleotides outside the gene matches: 3. The CDR3 extends over 17 amino acids. The assay was immunoSEQ multiplex PCR, and TCRdb's table has in-frame clones only and misses some. This table holds almost 50,000 clones, about 88% found once. Described time point: pretreatment peripheral blood. The material sequenced was PBMCs, taken around atezolizumab (anti-PD-L1) treatment. V is TRBV5-1 and J is TRBJ2-2; 11 nucleotides match TRBD2. This receptor was identified in a man aged 65 to 85 with urothelial cancer. In DNA form, the CDR3 reads TGCGCCAGCAGCTTGGTACTAGCGGGGGCAAACACCGGGGAGCTGTTTTTT. Its protein product is CASSLVLAGANTGELFF.